This entry lists 26 T cell receptor beta chains sequenced from one sample in a study of T cells after yellow fever vaccination. MiXCR, applied by TCRdb to the 5' RACE reads, yields one record per CDR3 protein. The sample comprises hundreds of thousands of distinct CDR3 sequences, 18% of which are singletons, and roughly a sixth rests with the top ten. This specimen was PBMCs, taken before the yellow fever booster vaccination. These receptors originate from a man between 18 and 35 years old who received the YFV17D yellow fever vaccine.

V is TRBV25-1 and J is TRBJ1-1; D ambiguous. Germline CDR1 is MGHDK and CDR2 is SYGVNS. Trimming left V 4 bases short and J 3 bases short, with 18 bases between. This CDR3 is built from 16 residues. CDR3 bases: TGTGCCAGCAGTGGTACGAACAGTGGTGGGGACACTGAAGCTTTCTTT. Its protein is CASSGTNSGGDTEAFF.

The genes are TRBV6-5 and TRBJ1-1, with a weak D call TRBD1 (5 bases). The germline gives CDR1 MNHEY, CDR2 SVGAGI. V was shortened by 7 bases and J by 5 bases, with 20 bases between the two germline ends. The CDR3 consists of 15 residues. The DNA of the CDR3 is TGTGCCAGCACCCCCTTTCAGGGAGGGGAGACTGAAGCTTTCTTT. As protein: CASTPFQGGETEAFF.

This chain links TRBV20-1 with TRBJ2-7; 8 nucleotides align to TRBD2. Germline values: CDR1 DFQATT, CDR2 SNEGSKA (reference sequence). With V trimmed by 4 bases and J by 8 bases, 13 bases remained unmatched. This CDR3 is built from 14 residues. As DNA, the CDR3 is TGCAGTGCTAAGTGGGCGCGGGGGGCCGTCCAGCAGTACTTC. Encoded protein: CSAKWARGAVQQYF.

This clonotype was picked up a small number of times. V and J are TRBV9 and TRBJ1-2; no clear D gene. CDR3 length equals 15 residues. Germline V gene sequence: CDR1 SGDLS, CDR2 YYNGEE. The V end was cut by 1 base, the J end by 2 bases, with 12 bases between. DNA for the CDR3: TGTGCCAGCAGCGTATCCACCAGCCTCAACTATGGCTACACCTTC. Its translation is CASSVSTSLNYGYTF.

The chain carries TRBV6-5 and TRBJ1-2, with 7 nucleotides matching TRBD1. CDR1 is MNHEY and CDR2 is SVGAGI in the germline V gene. This CDR3 comprises 14 residues. The V segment lost 2 bases and the J segment 2 bases; nucleotides outside the gene matches: 2. The CDR3 DNA sequence: TGTGCCAGCAGTTACCTGGGACAGAACTATGGCTACACCTTC. Protein product: CASSYLGQNYGYTF.

The J gene is TRBJ2-1, the V gene TRBV7-3; 8 bases fit TRBD1. Germline-derived CDR1 and CDR2 are SGHTA and FQGTGA. CDR3 length: 15 residues. The V segment lost 5 bases and the J segment 8 bases; nucleotides outside the gene matches: 11. CDR3 in DNA: TGTGCCAGCAGCCCTGCCAGGGGGCCAGGCCATGAGCAGTTCTTC. This translates into CASSPARGPGHEQFF.

The rearrangement uses TRBV7-2 and TRBJ2-2; a possible D gene is TRBD2 (6 bases). Germline values: CDR1 SGHTA, CDR2 FQGNSA. This CDR3 is built from 14 residues. Deletions cut 0 bases from V and 6 bases from J, with 8 bases between. The CDR3 nucleotides read TGTGCCAGCAGCTTAGCGGGGGGATCCGGGGAGCTGTTTTTT. It yields the protein CASSLAGGSGELFF. Filled out from reference TRBV7-2 and TRBJ2-2, the complete variable domain reads GAGVSQSPSNKVTEKGKDVELRCDPISGHTALYWYRQSLGQGLEFLIYFQGNSAPDKSGLPSDRFSAERTGGSVSTLTIQRTQQEDSAVYLCASSLAGGSGELFFGEGSRLTVL.

This clonotype was counted many times. The chain recombines TRBV20-1 with TRBJ2-2; TRBD1 is a possible D gene (5 bases). CDR1 is DFQATT, CDR2 SNEGSKA, per germline (reference sequence). The length of the CDR3 is 15 residues. V gave up 1 base and J gave up 6 bases, with 15 bases separating them. CDR3 sequence (DNA): TGCAGTGCTAGAGGAAGTTCAGGGTGGGCCGGGGAGCTGTTTTTT. Protein: CSARGSSGWAGELFF.

There are many counts of this clonotype. The V and J genes are TRBV4-2 and TRBJ2-1, with D hard to call. CDR3 length equals 14 residues. CDR1 and CDR2 (germline): LGHNA, YNFKEQ. V was trimmed by 0 bases and J by 6 bases, leaving 9 bases between them. In DNA, the CDR3 is TGTGCCAGCAGCCAAGATTCCCTTCTCAATGAGCAGTTCTTC. Its protein is CASSQDSLLNEQFF.

Only a few counts were recorded for this clonotype. The gene calls are TRBV6-5 and TRBJ2-3; D remains ambiguous. The CDR3 totals 15 residues. V dropped 2 bases and J dropped 1 base, with 10 bases sitting between them. Germline V gene sequence: CDR1 MNHEY, CDR2 SVGAGI. The CDR3 sequence is CASSYELAGTDTQYF. As DNA, the CDR3 is TGTGCCAGCAGTTACGAACTGGCTGGCACAGATACGCAGTATTTT.

This clonotype was picked up a small number of times. The chain recombines TRBV6-6 with TRBJ2-2; no definite D call. The V and J ends lost 7 bases and 6 bases respectively, with 9 bases between them. CDR1 is MNHNY and CDR2 is SVGAGI in the germline V gene (reference sequence). The CDR3 consists of 12 residues. DNA for the CDR3: TGTGCCAGCATTTTAGAAGCCGGGGAGCTGTTTTTT. It codes for CASILEAGELFF.

This clonotype was picked up a small number of times. The chain recombines TRBV20-1 with TRBJ2-2; perhaps TRBD2 as D (5 bases). Germline V gene lookup returns CDR1 DFQATT and CDR2 SNEGSKA (reference sequence). The CDR3 contains 14 residues. The CDR3 DNA reads TGCAGCCTTCAAGGAGGTGCGAACACCGGGGAGCTGTTTTTT. This translates into CSLQGGANTGELFF.

This clonotype was detected only a few times. V usage is TRBV29-1 and J usage is TRBJ1-1; 9 bases align to TRBD1. CDR1 and CDR2 from the germline V gene are SQVTM and ANQGSEA. V was clipped by 3 bases and J by 5 bases; unmatched bases: 4. The CDR3 spans 13 residues. The DNA for the CDR3 is TGCAGCGTTGACACGACAGGGGGAACTGAAGCTTTCTTT. Amino acids: CSVDTTGGTEAFF.

The chain carries TRBV11-2 and TRBJ1-3, with D possibly matching TRBD1 (5 bases). Germline-derived CDR1 and CDR2 are SGHAT and FQNNGV. V was pared by 4 bases and J by 4 bases, with 14 bases between. The CDR3 is 15 residues long. The CDR3 coding sequence is TGTGCCAGCAGCTCGATTCGGGGACTAGGAAACACCATATATTTT. Translated: CASSSIRGLGNTIYF.

This clonotype was seen repeatedly, ten times or more. The chain has TRBV4-1 and TRBJ2-3; 10 nucleotides agree with TRBD2. Losses at the gene ends were 2 bases for V and 2 bases for J; bases not matched to a gene: 7. Germline loops: CDR1 MGHRA, CDR2 YSYEKL. The CDR3 runs 17 residues. The CDR3 coding sequence is TGCGCCAGCAGCCAAAGTCCTAGCGGGGGCGACACAGATACGCAGTATTTT. Protein: CASSQSPSGGDTDTQYF.

This clonotype appeared a few times. J is TRBJ1-5 and V is TRBV10-2, with 9 bases fitting TRBD1. This CDR3 has 19 amino acids. Germline-derived CDR1 and CDR2 are WSHSY and SAAADI. Germline trimming cut 4 bases from V and 4 bases from J; bases unmatched to any gene: 17. The CDR3 loop is CASSGYNFRGTGRNQPQHF. The CDR3 nucleotides read TGCGCCAGCAGTGGATATAACTTTAGAGGGACAGGGAGGAATCAGCCCCAGCATTTT.

This clonotype showed up just a few times. This chain connects TRBV5-1 to TRBJ2-5; D possibly corresponds to TRBD2 (5 bases). V lost 0 bases to trimming and J lost 5 bases, with 17 bases between them. The germline V gene encodes CDR1 SGHRS and CDR2 YFSETQ. This CDR3 is built from 16 residues. Written as DNA, the CDR3 is TGCGCCAGCAGCTTGGGGGTGGAAGGTCGCGGGGAGACCCAGTACTTC. This gives the protein CASSLGVEGRGETQYF.

The genes are TRBV7-9 and TRBJ1-5; D gene unclear. Between the trimmed V and J ends, which lost 4 bases and 0 bases, there was a span of 10 bases. The CDR3 covers 15 residues. Germline lookup yields CDR1 SEHNR and CDR2 FQNEAQ (reference sequence). The CDR3 DNA is TGTGCCAGCAGCTCCTTCGAGGGTAGCAATCAGCCCCAGCATTTT. This sequence encodes CASSSFEGSNQPQHF.

This clonotype turned up a few times. The rearrangement links TRBV6-2 or TRBV6-3 to TRBJ2-5; D perhaps matches TRBD1 (6 bases). This CDR3 spans 14 amino acids. CDR1 and CDR2 (germline): MNHEY, SVGEGT. The V gene lost 2 bases and the J gene lost 5 bases, with 12 bases spanning the gap. CDR3 region: CASSYISGAETQYF. CDR3 nucleotide sequence: TGTGCCAGCAGTTACATATCAGGGGCGGAGACCCAGTACTTC.

The table lists this clonotype with a few counts. The V call is TRBV5-1, the J call TRBJ1-2; unclear D gene. V was shortened by 0 bases and J by 8 bases, with 11 bases between the two germline ends. Per the germline V gene, CDR1 is SGHRS and CDR2 is YFSETQ. The CDR3 length is 13 residues. The CDR3 region has the DNA TGCGCCAGCAGCTTGGGGCCGGGGTCGGGCTACACCTTC. Its translation: CASSLGPGSGYTF.

This clonotype has just a few counts. The chain carries TRBV20-1 and TRBJ1-4, with D maybe TRBD1 (5 bases). The CDR3 sequence is 15 residues long. The V gene's germline CDR1 is DFQATT and CDR2 SNEGSKA (reference sequence). V was shortened by 0 bases and J by 8 bases, with 16 bases between the two germline ends. The CDR3 spells CSARDPLGAGEKLFF. The CDR3 DNA is TGCAGTGCTAGAGATCCTCTCGGGGCTGGGGAAAAACTGTTTTTT.

The DNA of the CDR3 is TGTGCCAGTATCCGGACAGGACCCCCCGGGGAGCTGTTTTTT. Protein product: CASIRTGPPGELFF. The V call is TRBV19, the J call TRBJ2-2; 7 bases match TRBD1. The CDR3 has 14 amino acids. Germline CDR1 LNHDA, CDR2 SQIVND (reference sequence). J lost 6 bases, V lost 7 bases, and 8 bases had no gene match.

This clonotype was seen many times. The rearrangement links TRBV6-1 to TRBJ1-2; 8 bases map to TRBD1. The germline CDR1 and CDR2 sequences are MNHNS and SASEGT. The CDR3 has 15 residues. The V segment lost 2 bases and the J segment 7 bases; nucleotides outside the gene matches: 9. DNA of the CDR3: TGTGCCAGCAGTGAATCAGGGCAGGGGGCTGGTGGCTACACCTTC. Translated: CASSESGQGAGGYTF.

The chain carries TRBV12-3 or TRBV12-4 and TRBJ1-5; 10 bases line up with TRBD1. Trimming at V came to 6 bases and at J to 7 bases, leaving 6 bases not matched to a gene. This CDR3 has 14 residues. In DNA form, the CDR3 reads TGTGCCAGCAGCACAAGGACAGGGGGGCAGCCCCAGCATTTT. Its protein is CASSTRTGGQPQHF.

J is TRBJ1-3 and V is TRBV18; D remains ambiguous. Trimming took 2 bases from V and 0 from J, leaving 8 bases between them. This CDR3 is 15 amino acids long. Per germline, CDR1 KGHSH and CDR2 LQKENI. This chain's CDR3 is CASSPIVSSGNTIYF. The CDR3, as DNA: TGTGCCAGCTCACCAATCGTCAGCTCTGGAAACACCATATATTTT.

V gene TRBV7-9 combines with J gene TRBJ1-1; D possibly corresponds to TRBD1 (6 bases). Looked up from germline, CDR1 is SEHNR and CDR2 is FQNEAQ (reference sequence). Trimming removed 1 base at V and 0 bases at J, with 18 bases between. The CDR3 has 18 residues. DNA of the CDR3: TGTGCCAGCAGCTTAGAGTATCAGGGGTCGGGGCTGAACACTGAAGCTTTCTTT. Protein: CASSLEYQGSGLNTEAFF.